This T cell receptor (beta chain) was recovered during a study of cytomegalovirus exposure and HLA in healthy donors. This clone was observed a single time. The primer mix had 60 Vbeta and 13 Jbeta primers. Sequencing was performed with immunoSEQ multiplex PCR; in TCRdb, only in-frame clones are kept and a portion is missing. The data hold about 130,000 clones, with over 50% observed a single time. Trimming took 1 base from V and 0 from J, leaving 7 bases between them. CDR1 is PRHDT and CDR2 is FYEKMQ in the germline V gene (reference sequence). The CDR3 is made up of 15 amino acids. The clonotype was recovered from a human donor in good health. The chain combines TRBV13 with TRBJ2-1; the D is unclear. The sequencing sample was made of PBMCs. CDR3 protein: CASSLVLSSYNEQFF. The CDR3 DNA sequence: TGTGCCAGCAGCTTAGTCCTTAGCTCCTACAATGAGCAGTTCTTC.